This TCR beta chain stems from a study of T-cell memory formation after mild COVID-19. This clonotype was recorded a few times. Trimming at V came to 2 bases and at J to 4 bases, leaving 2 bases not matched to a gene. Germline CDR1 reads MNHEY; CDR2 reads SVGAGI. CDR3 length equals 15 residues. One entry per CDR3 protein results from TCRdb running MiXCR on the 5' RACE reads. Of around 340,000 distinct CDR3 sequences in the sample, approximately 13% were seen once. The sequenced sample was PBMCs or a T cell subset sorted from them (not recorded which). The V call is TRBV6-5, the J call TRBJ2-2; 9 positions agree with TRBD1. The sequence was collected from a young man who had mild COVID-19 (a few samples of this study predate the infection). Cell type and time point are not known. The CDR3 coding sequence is TGTGCCAGCAGTTACCAGACAGGGGGCACCGGGGAGCTGTTTTTT. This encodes CASSYQTGGTGELFF.